This TCR beta chain was found in a study of shared clonotypes between healthy human individuals. Study details: The plates for each donor numbered three CD4 naive, three CD4 memory, two CD8 naive and one CD8 memory.

An even split of each subset's genomic DNA across several immunoSEQ plates was performed. Libraries were prepared by immunoSEQ multiplex PCR; TCRdb keeps only in-frame clonotypes and omits some of them. The profile shows around 100,000 clones, 67% of them singletons. Comments on this clone: What it recognizes is unknown.

Trimming stripped 1 base from V and 6 bases from J, with 1 base between. The CDR3 has 11 residues. Germline V gene lookup returns CDR1 SGHAT and CDR2 FQNNGV. Recent vaccinations or acute infections were absent in the healthy HIV-negative adult donors. Points from the study as a whole: Naive CD4 clonotype sharing across a few donors was 4.5% to 6%.

The source is a woman in her thirties in good health. The chain has TRBV11-2 and TRBJ1-5, with D unresolved. Sequenced: memory CD8+ T cells sorted from blood. Regarding subset: CD45RO+ cells pooled with CCR7-negative TemRA cells. In DNA form, the CDR3 reads TGTGCCAGCAGCTTAGCTCAGCCCCAGCATTTT. Translated, it gives CASSLAQPQHF.